Listed here are 24 T cell receptor beta chains from one sample, sequenced in a study of T-cell memory formation after mild COVID-19. MiXCR, applied by TCRdb to the 5' RACE reads, yields one record per CDR3 protein. This sample has 250,000 to 400,000 distinct CDR3 sequences, with approximately 15% found just once. The sequenced sample was PBMCs or a T cell subset sorted from them (not recorded which). The receptor set was obtained from a man younger than 30 who had mild COVID-19 (a few samples of this study predate the infection). Cell type and time point are not known.

This clonotype has more than one count but fewer than ten. The gene calls are TRBV6-2 or TRBV6-3 and TRBJ1-2, with D unclear. Between the trimmed V and J ends, which lost 4 bases and 4 bases, there was a span of 10 bases. Per the germline V gene, CDR1 is MNHEY and CDR2 is SVGEGT. The CDR3 totals 13 residues. The CDR3: CASSSDWSYGYTF. CDR3 DNA: TGTGCCAGCAGTTCCGACTGGAGCTATGGCTACACCTTC.

The rearrangement uses TRBV7-9 and TRBJ2-5; TRBD2 aligns across 8 bases. Germline CDR1 SEHNR, CDR2 FQNEAQ (reference sequence). CDR3 size: 13 residues. V trimming: 5 bases; J trimming: 5 bases; junction bases outside the gene matches: 4. In nucleotides, the CDR3 is TGTGCCAGCAGCCGAGCGGGGGTGGAGACCCAGTACTTC. This sequence encodes CASSRAGVETQYF.

In its sample, this clonotype was seen a few times. The rearrangement links TRBV6-5 to TRBJ2-3; 8 bases are shared with TRBD1. The length of the CDR3 is 13 residues. V gave up 7 bases and J gave up 4 bases; unmatched junction bases: 4. Germline values: CDR1 MNHEY, CDR2 SVGAGI. For the CDR3, the DNA is TGTGCCAGCACCAACAGGGGGGCAGATACGCAGTATTTT. Translated, it gives CASTNRGADTQYF.

This clonotype was seen only a few times. This chain links TRBV12-3 or TRBV12-4 with TRBJ1-3; possibly TRBD1 for D (5 bases). Deletions cut 6 bases from V and 1 base from J, with 7 bases between. The CDR3 is 13 amino acids. CDR3 nucleotide sequence: TGTGCCAGCAGAGGGGATTCTGGAAACACCATATATTTT. Its translation: CASRGDSGNTIYF.

The V gene is TRBV11-2, the J gene TRBJ1-1; D is unclear. The germline gives CDR1 SGHAT, CDR2 FQNNGV. The CDR3 consists of 15 residues. V was cut by 2 bases and J by 1 base, with 11 bases left in between. Here the CDR3 DNA reads TGTGCCAGCAGCTTACTTTTTCGGGGGAACACTGAAGCTTTCTTT. Translation gives CASSLLFRGNTEAFF.

The genes are TRBV11-2 and TRBJ2-4; maybe TRBD1 (6 bases). Germline values: CDR1 SGHAT, CDR2 FQNNGV. The V and J ends lost 0 bases and 0 bases respectively, with 15 bases between them. The CDR3 consists of 18 residues. CDR3 protein: CASSLELGAMIAKNIQYF. Here the CDR3 DNA reads TGTGCCAGCAGCTTAGAACTGGGGGCGATGATAGCCAAAAACATTCAGTACTTC. Supplemented by reference TRBV11-2 and TRBJ2-4, the full variable domain reads EAGVAQSPRYKIIEKRQSVAFWCNPISGHATLYWYQQILGQGPKLLIQFQNNGVVDDSQLPKDRFSAERLKGVDSTLKIQPAKLEDSAVYLCASSLELGAMIAKNIQYFGAGTRLSVL.

The chain has TRBV2 and TRBJ1-1; TRBD1 is a possible D gene (6 bases). The CDR3 contains 16 residues. V lost 1 base to trimming and J lost 3 bases, with 15 bases between them. Germline lookup yields CDR1 SNHLY and CDR2 FYNNEI. CDR3 sequence: CASSEGQGPLDTEAFF. The CDR3 region has the DNA TGTGCCAGCAGTGAAGGGCAGGGGCCCTTGGACACTGAAGCTTTCTTT.

The chain carries TRBV7-2 and TRBJ2-3; TRBD2 aligns across 9 bases. The CDR3 runs 14 residues. Trimming took 2 bases from V and 6 from J; bases not matched to a gene: 3. The germline CDR1 and CDR2 sequences are SGHTA and FQGNSA. In DNA form, the CDR3 reads TGTGCCAGCAGCTTAATGGCGGGGGGGGATACGCAGTATTTT. Its translation: CASSLMAGGDTQYF. The full variable domain, with the rest looked up from reference TRBV7-2 and TRBJ2-3, is GAGVSQSPSNKVTEKGKDVELRCDPISGHTALYWYRQSLGQGLEFLIYFQGNSAPDKSGLPSDRFSAERTGGSVSTLTIQRTQQEDSAVYLCASSLMAGGDTQYFGPGTRLTVL.

This clonotype appeared many times. The chain is built from TRBV24-1 and TRBJ2-3, with TRBD2 matching over 8 bases. This CDR3 is 15 amino acids long. Trimming at V came to 6 bases and at J to 1 base, leaving 5 bases not matched to a gene. Germline assignment: CDR1 KGHDR and CDR2 SFDVKD. CDR3 residues: CATSFTRGGTDTQYF. The CDR3 DNA reads as TGTGCCACCAGTTTCACGCGGGGGGGCACAGATACGCAGTATTTT.

The chain carries TRBV20-1 and TRBJ1-1; D is perhaps TRBD1 (5 bases). Trimming pared 0 bases from V and 0 bases from J, leaving 14 bases between. The germline V gene encodes CDR1 DFQATT and CDR2 SNEGSKA (reference sequence). CDR3 length: 16 amino acids. The CDR3 DNA follows: TGCAGTGCTAGAGATTACCGGGACCACATGAACACTGAAGCTTTCTTT. It yields the protein CSARDYRDHMNTEAFF.

The table lists this clonotype with many counts. V gene TRBV7-9 combines with J gene TRBJ2-7; 7 bases map to TRBD2. V trimming: 4 bases; J trimming: 2 bases; junction bases outside the gene matches: 5. Germline V gene lookup returns CDR1 SEHNR and CDR2 FQNEAQ (reference sequence). CDR3 size: 14 residues. The CDR3 region has the DNA TGTGCCAGCAGCTGGGGGGGAGGTCCCTACGAGCAGTACTTC. This encodes CASSWGGGPYEQYF.

The chain carries TRBV9 and TRBJ2-5, with 10 nucleotides matching TRBD2. The trim removed 3 bases at V and 2 bases at J, leaving 4 bases unmatched. From germline, CDR1 is SGDLS and CDR2 YYNGEE. The CDR3 is made up of 15 amino acids. CDR3 nucleotide sequence: TGTGCCAGCAGCGATCCAGCGGGGGGGCAAGAGACCCAGTACTTC. As protein: CASSDPAGGQETQYF.

The chain's CDR3 is CASSFEAGGRQETQYF. The CDR3 DNA is TGTGCCAGCAGTTTCGAAGCGGGGGGCCGCCAAGAGACCCAGTACTTC. V gene TRBV12-3 or TRBV12-4 combines with J gene TRBJ2-5; 9 bases map to TRBD2. The junction had 6 bases not matched to a gene; V was cut back by 3 bases and J by 1 base. CDR3 length: 16 amino acids.

This chain links TRBV18 with TRBJ2-1; D uncertain. This CDR3 is 15 amino acids long. Trimming took off 6 bases at V and 4 bases at J, with 16 bases between the two ends. Germline values: CDR1 KGHSH, CDR2 LQKENI. The CDR3 sequence is CASSHADRLYNEQFF. Here the CDR3 DNA reads TGTGCCAGCTCCCACGCGGACCGTCTATACAATGAGCAGTTCTTC.

The chain links TRBV4-1 to TRBJ2-1; D perhaps matches TRBD1 (5 bases). The V and J ends lost 0 bases and 9 bases respectively, with 9 bases between them. This CDR3 is 13 amino acids long. Per the germline V gene, CDR1 is MGHRA and CDR2 is YSYEKL. The CDR3 reads CASSQEGHLEQFF. As DNA, the CDR3 is TGCGCCAGCAGCCAAGAGGGGCATCTTGAGCAGTTCTTC.

This clonotype showed up just a few times. J is TRBJ2-7 and V is TRBV6-6, with D possibly being TRBD2 (7 bases). Trimming pared 0 bases from V and 3 bases from J, leaving 15 bases between. Germline V gene data show CDR1 as MNHNY and CDR2 as SVGAGI (reference sequence). This CDR3 spans 16 amino acids. This CDR3 reads CASSYSGGEGYYEQYF. CDR3 in DNA: TGTGCCAGCAGTTACTCAGGGGGGGAAGGATACTACGAGCAGTACTTC.

The chain recombines TRBV9 with TRBJ2-1; perhaps TRBD2 as D (6 bases). The V gene's germline CDR1 is SGDLS and CDR2 YYNGEE. The V and J ends lost 0 bases and 4 bases respectively, with 14 bases between them. The CDR3 sequence is 16 residues long. CDR3 residues: CASSVGGGEGYNEQFF. The CDR3 DNA sequence: TGTGCCAGCAGCGTAGGTGGAGGGGAAGGGTACAATGAGCAGTTCTTC.

The chain combines TRBV4-2 with TRBJ1-5; D gene ambiguous. The germline V gene encodes CDR1 LGHNA and CDR2 YNFKEQ. This CDR3 has 12 amino acids. Trimming removed 2 bases at V and 5 bases at J, with 4 bases between. The CDR3 protein is CASSQRDQPQHF. CDR3 sequence (DNA): TGTGCCAGCAGCCAACGGGATCAGCCCCAGCATTTT.

Many counts were recorded for this clonotype. This chain connects TRBV4-1 to TRBJ2-7; D remains ambiguous. Germline CDR1 MGHRA, CDR2 YSYEKL. This CDR3 has 14 residues. Trimming took 1 base from V and 2 from J, leaving 9 bases between them. The CDR3 region has the DNA TGCGCCAGCAGCCAAGGAACGGCCACCTACGAGCAGTACTTC. Its protein is CASSQGTATYEQYF.

This clonotype was picked up many times. The chain uses TRBV6-2 or TRBV6-3 and TRBJ2-2, with 7 bases fitting TRBD1. V trimming: 7 bases; J trimming: 6 bases; junction bases outside the gene matches: 2. Germline CDR1 reads MNHEY; CDR2 reads SVGEGT. CDR3 length: 12 residues. Written as DNA, the CDR3 is TGTGCCAGCACCACAGGGGCCGGGGAGCTGTTTTTT. Protein sequence: CASTTGAGELFF.

This clonotype turned up a few times. The J gene is TRBJ2-7, the V gene TRBV6-4; D unclear. Trimming pared 6 bases from V and 6 bases from J, leaving 9 bases between. Germline lookup yields CDR1 MRHNA and CDR2 SNTAGT. This CDR3 is built from 11 residues. The DNA for the CDR3 is TGTGCCAGCAGACTTACCACCGAGCAGTACTTC. The encoded protein is CASRLTTEQYF.

The V gene is TRBV28, the J gene TRBJ2-4; the D is unclear. The CDR3 consists of 12 residues. V dropped 10 bases and J dropped 0 bases, with 7 bases sitting between them. Germline V CDR1 and CDR2: MDHEN, SYDVKM. The CDR3 DNA reads TGTGCCACCAGCTTAGCCAAAAACATTCAGTACTTC. Translated, it gives CATSLAKNIQYF.

The J gene is TRBJ2-5, the V gene TRBV4-2, with 12 bases lining up with TRBD2. The length of the CDR3 is 16 residues. The V gene's germline CDR1 is LGHNA and CDR2 YNFKEQ. With 1 base clipped from V and 9 bases from J, the junction kept 9 bases outside the gene matches. For the CDR3, the DNA is TGTGCCAGCAGCCAAGCTAGCGGGGGGGCCGGAGGGTCCCAGTACTTC. This encodes CASSQASGGAGGSQYF.

The J gene is TRBJ2-7, the V gene TRBV7-2; D possibly uses TRBD1 or TRBD2 (5 bases each). V was cut by 5 bases and J by 7 bases, with 12 bases left in between. This CDR3 spans 12 amino acids. Looked up from germline, CDR1 is SGHTA and CDR2 is FQGNSA. The CDR3 sequence: CASSLNWGEQYF. The CDR3 coding sequence is TGTGCCAGCAGCCTGAATTGGGGGGAGCAGTACTTC. Together with reference TRBV7-2 and TRBJ2-7, the CDR3 gives the full variable domain: GAGVSQSPSNKVTEKGKDVELRCDPISGHTALYWYRQSLGQGLEFLIYFQGNSAPDKSGLPSDRFSAERTGGSVSTLTIQRTQQEDSAVYLCASSLNWGEQYFGPGTRLTVT.